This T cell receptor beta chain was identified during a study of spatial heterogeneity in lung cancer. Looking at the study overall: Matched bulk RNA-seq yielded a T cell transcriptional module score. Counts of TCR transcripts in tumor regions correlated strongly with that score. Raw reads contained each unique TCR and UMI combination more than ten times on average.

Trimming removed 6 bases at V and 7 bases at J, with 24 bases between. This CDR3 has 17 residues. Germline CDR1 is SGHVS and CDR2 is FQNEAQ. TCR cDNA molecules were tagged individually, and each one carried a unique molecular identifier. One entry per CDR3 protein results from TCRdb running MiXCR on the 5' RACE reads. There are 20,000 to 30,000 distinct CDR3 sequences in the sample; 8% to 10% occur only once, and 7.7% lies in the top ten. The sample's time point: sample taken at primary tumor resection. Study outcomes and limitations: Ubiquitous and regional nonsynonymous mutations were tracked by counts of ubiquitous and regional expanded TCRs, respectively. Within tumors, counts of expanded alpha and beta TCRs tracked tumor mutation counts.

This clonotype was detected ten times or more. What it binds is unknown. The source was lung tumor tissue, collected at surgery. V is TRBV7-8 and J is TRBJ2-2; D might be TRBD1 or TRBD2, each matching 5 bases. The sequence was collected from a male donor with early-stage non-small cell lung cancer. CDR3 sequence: CASSRAGALFDLGELFF. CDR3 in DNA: TGTGCCAGCAGTCGGGCCGGGGCCCTATTCGATCTCGGGGAGCTGTTTTTT.